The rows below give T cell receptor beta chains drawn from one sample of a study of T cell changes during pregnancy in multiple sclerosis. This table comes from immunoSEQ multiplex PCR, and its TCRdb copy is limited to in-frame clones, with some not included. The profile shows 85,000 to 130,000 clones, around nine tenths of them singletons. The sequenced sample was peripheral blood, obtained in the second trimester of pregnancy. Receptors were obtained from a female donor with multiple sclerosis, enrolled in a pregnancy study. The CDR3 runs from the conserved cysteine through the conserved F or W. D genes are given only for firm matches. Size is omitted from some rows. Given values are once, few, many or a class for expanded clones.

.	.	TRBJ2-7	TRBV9	CASSPPGSYEQYF	TGTGCCAGCAGCCCTCCCGGGAGCTACGAGCAGTACTTC
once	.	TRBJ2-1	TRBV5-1	CASSLWIGSSYNEQFF	TGCGCCAGCAGCTTATGGATAGGGAGCTCCTACAATGAGCAGTTCTTC
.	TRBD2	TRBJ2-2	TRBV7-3	CASSQLAGGGSGELFF	TGTGCCAGCAGCCAATTAGCGGGAGGAGGAAGCGGGGAGCTGTTTTTT
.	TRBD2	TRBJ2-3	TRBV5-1	CASSRETGTSWDTQYF	TGCGCCAGCAGCAGAGAAACCGGGACTAGTTGGGATACGCAGTATTTT
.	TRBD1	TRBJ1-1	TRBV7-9	CASSLETGDTEAFF	TGTGCCAGCAGCTTAGAGACAGGGGACACTGAAGCTTTCTTT
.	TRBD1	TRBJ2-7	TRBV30	CAWRDFRGLTPYEQYF	TGTGCCTGGAGAGACTTCAGGGGGTTAACCCCCTACGAGCAGTACTTC
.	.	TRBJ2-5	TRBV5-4	CASSLPGRSLETQYF	TGTGCCAGCAGCTTGCCAGGGAGGAGTTTGGAGACCCAGTACTTC
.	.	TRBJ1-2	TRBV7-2	CASSPGGRGTGGYGYTF	TGTGCCAGCAGCCCGGGGGGTCGGGGAACCGGGGGCTATGGCTACACCTTC
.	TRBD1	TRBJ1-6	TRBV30	CAWSPGTANSPLHF	TGTGCCTGGAGTCCCGGGACAGCAAATTCACCCCTCCACTTT
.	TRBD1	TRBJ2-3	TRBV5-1	CASSLEGTASTDTQYF	TGCGCCAGCAGCTTGGAAGGGACAGCTAGCACAGATACGCAGTATTTT
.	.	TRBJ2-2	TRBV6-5	CASSPQGNTGELFF	TGTGCCAGCAGTCCCCAGGGGAACACCGGGGAGCTGTTTTTT
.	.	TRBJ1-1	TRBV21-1	CANLGQENTEAFF	TGTGCCAACTTAGGACAGGAGAACACTGAAGCTTTCTTT
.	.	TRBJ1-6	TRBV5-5	CASSLAHSRLNSPLHF	TGTGCCAGCAGCTTGGCCCATAGCCGTCTTAATTCACCCCTCCACTTT
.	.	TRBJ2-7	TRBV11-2	CASSLDPVTYEQYF	TGTGCCAGCAGCTTAGATCCCGTTACCTACGAGCAGTACTTC
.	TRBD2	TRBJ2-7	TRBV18	CASSRSGKSSYEQYF	TGTGCCAGCTCACGGAGCGGGAAATCCTCCTACGAGCAGTACTTC
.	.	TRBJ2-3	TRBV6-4	CASRRDLSTDTQYF	TGTGCCAGCAGGAGGGACTTAAGCACAGATACGCAGTATTTT
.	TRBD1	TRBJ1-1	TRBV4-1	CASSPLTGGSEAFF	TGCGCCAGCAGCCCACTAACAGGGGGCTCTGAAGCTTTCTTT
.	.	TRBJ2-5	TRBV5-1	CASSWRRSQETQYF	TGCGCCAGCAGCTGGCGACGGAGCCAAGAGACCCAGTACTTC
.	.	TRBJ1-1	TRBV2	CASSGTVNTEAFF	TGTGCCAGCAGTGGGACAGTGAACACTGAAGCTTTCTTT
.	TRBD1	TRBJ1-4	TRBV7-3	CASSLTPAGGATNEKLFF	TGTGCCAGCAGCTTAACGCCCGCAGGGGGAGCAACTAATGAAAAACTGTTTTTT
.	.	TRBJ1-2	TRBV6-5	CASSLRASQGYTF	TGTGCCAGCAGTTTGCGTGCATCCCAAGGCTACACCTTC
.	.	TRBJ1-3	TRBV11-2	CASSLDRGNTIYF	TGTGCCAGCAGCTTAGATCGGGGAAACACCATATATTTT
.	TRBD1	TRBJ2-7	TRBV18	CASSLPGQGAYEQYF	TGTGCCAGCTCACTCCCGGGACAGGGGGCATACGAGCAGTACTTC
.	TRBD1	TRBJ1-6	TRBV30	CAWSRQGNSPLHF	TGTGCCTGGAGTCGACAGGGAAATTCACCCCTCCACTTT
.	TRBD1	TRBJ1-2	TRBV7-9	CASSLLGQVYGYTF	TGTGCCAGCAGCTTATTAGGACAGGTCTATGGCTACACCTTC
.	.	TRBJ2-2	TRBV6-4	CASSEDRNTGELFF	TGTGCCAGCAGTGAAGACAGAAACACCGGGGAGCTGTTTTTT
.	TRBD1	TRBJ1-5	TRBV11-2	CASSPRDRGHQPQHF	TGTGCCAGCAGCCCCAGGGACAGGGGTCACCAGCCCCAGCATTTT
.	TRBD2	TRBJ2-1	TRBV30	CAWSLLAGVVEQFF	TGTGCCTGGAGTCTCCTAGCGGGAGTCGTTGAGCAGTTCTTC
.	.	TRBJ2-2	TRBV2	CASSPGTGSTGELFF	TGTGCCAGCAGCCCCGGTACAGGGTCGACCGGGGAGCTGTTTTTT
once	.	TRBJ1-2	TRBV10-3	CAISESGGEDYGYTF	TGTGCCATCAGTGAGTCAGGGGGAGAGGACTATGGCTACACCTTC
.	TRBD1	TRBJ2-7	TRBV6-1	CASSEARTGEFPYEQYF	TGTGCCAGCAGTGAAGCGAGGACAGGGGAGTTCCCCTACGAGCAGTACTTC
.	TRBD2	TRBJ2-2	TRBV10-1	CASTPRGVSGELFF	TGCGCCAGCACCCCCCGGGGGGTCTCCGGGGAGCTGTTTTTT
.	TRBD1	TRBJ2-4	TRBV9	CASSGPGQGKVQYF	TGTGCCAGCAGCGGACCGGGACAGGGGAAGGTTCAGTACTTC
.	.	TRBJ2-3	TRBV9	CASSPADRSFADTQYF	TGTGCCAGCAGCCCTGCTGACAGGTCCTTCGCAGATACGCAGTATTTT
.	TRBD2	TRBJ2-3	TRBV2	CASTLAGSGDTQYF	TGTGCCAGCACTCTAGCGGGAAGCGGAGATACGCAGTATTTT
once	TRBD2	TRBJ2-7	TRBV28	CASRPGLAGGRNEQYF	TGTGCCAGCAGACCCGGACTAGCGGGAGGGCGTAACGAGCAGTACTTC
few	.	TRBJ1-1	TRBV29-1	CSVGHQNTEAFF	TGCAGCGTTGGACACCAGAACACTGAAGCTTTCTTT
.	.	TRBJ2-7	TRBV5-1	CASRHRDATYEQYF	TGCGCCAGCAGACACAGGGACGCAACCTACGAGCAGTACTTC
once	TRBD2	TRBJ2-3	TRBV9	CASSLSPSGLSTDTQYF	TGTGCCAGCAGCTTAAGCCCTAGCGGCTTAAGCACAGATACGCAGTATTTT
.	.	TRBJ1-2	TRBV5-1	CASSLATANGYTF	TGCGCCAGCAGCTTGGCGACAGCCAACGGCTACACCTTC
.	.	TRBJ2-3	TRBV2	CASSVVSRRDTQYF	TGTGCCAGCAGTGTGGTTTCGAGGCGGGATACGCAGTATTTT
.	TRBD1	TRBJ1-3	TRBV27	CASSRDRGAGNTIYF	TGTGCCAGCAGTCGAGACAGGGGAGCTGGAAACACCATATATTTT
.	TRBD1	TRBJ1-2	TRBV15	CATSRGGTDTNYGYTF	TGTGCCACCAGCAGAGGGGGGACAGATACTAACTATGGCTACACCTTC
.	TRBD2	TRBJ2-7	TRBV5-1	CASSSGGTLLAGGLHEQYF	TGCGCCAGCAGCTCAGGCGGGACACTCCTAGCGGGAGGGCTCCACGAGCAGTACTTC
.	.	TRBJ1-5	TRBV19	CASRRYRDENQPQHF	TGTGCCAGTAGACGATACAGGGATGAGAATCAGCCCCAGCATTTT
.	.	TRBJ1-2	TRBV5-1	CASSFTAQDYGYTF	TGCGCCAGCAGCTTTACAGCCCAGGACTATGGCTACACCTTC
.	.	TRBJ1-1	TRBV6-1	CASSSQPAGGTEAFF	TGTGCCAGCAGTTCCCAACCGGCGGGGGGCACTGAAGCTTTCTTT
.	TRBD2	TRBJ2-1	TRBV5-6	CASSPTGLAGYNEQFF	TGTGCCAGCAGCCCTACTGGACTAGCGGGATACAATGAGCAGTTCTTC
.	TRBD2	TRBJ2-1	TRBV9	CASSVGTSSYNEQFF	TGTGCCAGCAGCGTGGGGACTAGCTCCTACAATGAGCAGTTCTTC
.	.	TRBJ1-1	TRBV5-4	CASSLGRENTEAFF	TGTGCCAGCAGCTTGGGGCGGGAGAACACTGAAGCTTTCTTT
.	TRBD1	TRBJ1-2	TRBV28	CASSWGQDYLIYGYTF	TGTGCCAGCAGTTGGGGACAGGACTATCTTATTTATGGCTACACCTTC
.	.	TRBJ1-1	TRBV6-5	CASSGQGMNTEAFF	TGTGCCAGCAGCGGGCAGGGGATGAACACTGAAGCTTTCTTT
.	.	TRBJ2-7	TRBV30	CAWSIGGEQYF	TGTGCCTGGAGCATAGGCGGGGAGCAGTACTTC